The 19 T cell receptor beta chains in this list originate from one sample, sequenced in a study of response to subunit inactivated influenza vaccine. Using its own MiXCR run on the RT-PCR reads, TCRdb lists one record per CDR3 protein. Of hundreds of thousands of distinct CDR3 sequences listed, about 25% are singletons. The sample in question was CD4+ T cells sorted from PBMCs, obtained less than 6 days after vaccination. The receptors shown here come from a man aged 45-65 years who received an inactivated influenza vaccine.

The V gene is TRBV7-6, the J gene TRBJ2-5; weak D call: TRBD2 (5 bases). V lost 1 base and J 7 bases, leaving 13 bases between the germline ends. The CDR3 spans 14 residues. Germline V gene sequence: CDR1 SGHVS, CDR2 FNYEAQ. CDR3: CASSLDLHGVTQYF. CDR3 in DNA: TGTGCCAGCAGCTTAGACTTACACGGGGTGACCCAGTACTTC.

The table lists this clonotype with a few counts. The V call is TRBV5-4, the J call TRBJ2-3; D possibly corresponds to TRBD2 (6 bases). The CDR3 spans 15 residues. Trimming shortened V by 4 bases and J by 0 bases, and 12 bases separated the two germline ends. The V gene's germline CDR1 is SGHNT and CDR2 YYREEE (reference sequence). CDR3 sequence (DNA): TGTGCCAGCAGCGCGGGATTCACTAGCACAGATACGCAGTATTTT. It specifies CASSAGFTSTDTQYF.

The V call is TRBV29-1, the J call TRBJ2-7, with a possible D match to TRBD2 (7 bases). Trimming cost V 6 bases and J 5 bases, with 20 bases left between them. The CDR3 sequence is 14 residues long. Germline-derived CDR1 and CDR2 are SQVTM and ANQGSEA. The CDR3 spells CSVGGAGGFHEQYF. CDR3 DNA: TGCAGCGTGGGGGGGGCTGGAGGTTTTCACGAGCAGTACTTC.

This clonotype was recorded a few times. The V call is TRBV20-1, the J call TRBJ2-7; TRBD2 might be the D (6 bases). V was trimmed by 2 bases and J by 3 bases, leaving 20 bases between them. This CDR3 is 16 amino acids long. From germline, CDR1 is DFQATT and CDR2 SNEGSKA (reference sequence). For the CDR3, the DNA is TGCAGTGCTAGACCCCCCCTCGGGACTCTTGGCTACGAGCAGTACTTC. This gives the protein CSARPPLGTLGYEQYF.

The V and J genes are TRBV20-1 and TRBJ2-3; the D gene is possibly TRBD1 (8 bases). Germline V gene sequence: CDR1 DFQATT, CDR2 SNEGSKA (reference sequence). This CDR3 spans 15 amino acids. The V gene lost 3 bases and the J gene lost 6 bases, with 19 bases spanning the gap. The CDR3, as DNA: TGCAGTGCTAGGGATTTAAAGCGGGACAGGGATACGCAGTATTTT. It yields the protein CSARDLKRDRDTQYF.

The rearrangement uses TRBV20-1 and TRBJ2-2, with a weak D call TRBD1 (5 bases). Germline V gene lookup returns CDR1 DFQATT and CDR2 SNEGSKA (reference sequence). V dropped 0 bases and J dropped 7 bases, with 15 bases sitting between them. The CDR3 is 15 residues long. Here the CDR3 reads CSARDPGQGGGELFF. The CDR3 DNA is TGCAGTGCTAGAGATCCTGGCCAGGGTGGCGGGGAGCTGTTTTTT.

The CDR3 loop is CASSQVKGTRSPLHF. Written as DNA, the CDR3 is TGTGCCAGCAGCCAAGTTAAGGGTACCAGGTCACCCCTCCACTTT. The chain has TRBV4-2 and TRBJ1-6, with D uncertain. V was cut by 1 base and J by 10 bases, with 14 bases left in between. The CDR3 has 15 amino acids. Germline lookup yields CDR1 LGHNA and CDR2 YNFKEQ.

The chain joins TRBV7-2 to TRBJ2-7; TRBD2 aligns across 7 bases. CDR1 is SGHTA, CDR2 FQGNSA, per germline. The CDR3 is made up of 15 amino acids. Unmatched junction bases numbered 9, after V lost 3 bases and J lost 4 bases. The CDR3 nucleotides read TGTGCCAGCAGCTTTATTGAGCGGGGCGCTTACGAGCAGTACTTC. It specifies CASSFIERGAYEQYF.

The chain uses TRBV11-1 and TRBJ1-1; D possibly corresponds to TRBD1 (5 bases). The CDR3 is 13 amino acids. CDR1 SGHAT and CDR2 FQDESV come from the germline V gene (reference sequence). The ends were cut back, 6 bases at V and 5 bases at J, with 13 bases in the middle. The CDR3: CASRLGRETEAFF. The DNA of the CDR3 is TGTGCCAGCAGGTTGGGCAGGGAGACTGAAGCTTTCTTT.

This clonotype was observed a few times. The chain's CDR3 is CASSQGIRGETQYF. The CDR3 bases are TGTGCCAGCAGCCAAGGGATTAGAGGGGAGACCCAGTACTTC. The chain carries TRBV4-2 and TRBJ2-5, with D tentatively TRBD2 (5 bases). V dropped 1 base and J dropped 5 bases, with 11 bases sitting between them. Per the germline V gene, CDR1 is LGHNA and CDR2 is YNFKEQ. The CDR3 sequence is 14 residues long.

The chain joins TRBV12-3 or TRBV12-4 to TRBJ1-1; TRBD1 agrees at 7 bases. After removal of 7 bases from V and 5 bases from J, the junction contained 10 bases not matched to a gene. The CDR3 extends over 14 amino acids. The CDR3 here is CASNQGGTGTEAFF. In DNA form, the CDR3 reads TGTGCCAGCAACCAAGGGGGCACCGGGACTGAAGCTTTCTTT.

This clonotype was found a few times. The CDR3 protein is CSASPWDRSYEQYF. The CDR3 DNA reads as TGCAGTGCTAGCCCATGGGACCGCTCCTACGAGCAGTACTTC. The chain couples TRBV20-1 to TRBJ2-7, with D possibly called TRBD1 or TRBD2 (5 bases each). V was pared by 3 bases and J by 0 bases, with 12 bases between. The germline gives CDR1 DFQATT, CDR2 SNEGSKA (reference sequence). The CDR3 sequence is 14 residues long.

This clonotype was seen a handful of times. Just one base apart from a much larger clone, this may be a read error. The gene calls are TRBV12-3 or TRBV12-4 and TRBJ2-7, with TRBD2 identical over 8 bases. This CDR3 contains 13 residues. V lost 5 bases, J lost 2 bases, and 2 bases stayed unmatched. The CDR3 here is CASSQRGTYEQYF. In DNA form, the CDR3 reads TGTGCCAGCAGTCAGCGGGGGACCTACGAGCAGTACTTC.

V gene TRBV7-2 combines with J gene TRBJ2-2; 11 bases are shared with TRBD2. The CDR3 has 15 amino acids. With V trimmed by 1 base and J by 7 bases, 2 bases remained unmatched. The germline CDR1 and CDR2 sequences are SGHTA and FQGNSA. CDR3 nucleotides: TGTGCCAGCAGCTTAGGGACTAGCGGGTACGGGGAGCTGTTTTTT. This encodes CASSLGTSGYGELFF.

In nucleotides, the CDR3 is TGTGCCATCAGCGCCGACGGGTCTAACCGAAACATTCAGTACTTC. Translation: CAISADGSNRNIQYF. The gene calls are TRBV10-3 and TRBJ2-4; no clear D. The length of the CDR3 is 15 residues. Deletions cut 6 bases from V and 6 bases from J, with 18 bases between. Germline values: CDR1 ENHRY, CDR2 SYGVKD.

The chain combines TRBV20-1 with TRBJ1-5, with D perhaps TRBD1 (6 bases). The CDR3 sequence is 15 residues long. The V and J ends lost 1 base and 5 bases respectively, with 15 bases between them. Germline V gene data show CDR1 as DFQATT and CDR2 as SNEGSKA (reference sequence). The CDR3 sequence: CSARVFAGADQPQHF. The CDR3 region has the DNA TGCAGTGCTAGAGTCTTTGCGGGGGCGGATCAGCCCCAGCATTTT.

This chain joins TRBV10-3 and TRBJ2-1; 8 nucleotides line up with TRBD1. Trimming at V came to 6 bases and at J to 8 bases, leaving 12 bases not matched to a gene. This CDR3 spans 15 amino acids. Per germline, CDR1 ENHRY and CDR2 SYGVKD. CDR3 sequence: CAIRVSTGGFDEQFF. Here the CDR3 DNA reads TGTGCCATCAGGGTTTCAACAGGGGGGTTCGATGAGCAGTTCTTC.

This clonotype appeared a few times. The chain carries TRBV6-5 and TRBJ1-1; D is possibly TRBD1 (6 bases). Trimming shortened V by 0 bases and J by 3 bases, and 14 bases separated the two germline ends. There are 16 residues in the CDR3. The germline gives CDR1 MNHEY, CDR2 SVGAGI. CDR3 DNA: TGTGCCAGCAGTTACTCGCCAGGGGTCGGTTACACTGAAGCTTTCTTT. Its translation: CASSYSPGVGYTEAFF.

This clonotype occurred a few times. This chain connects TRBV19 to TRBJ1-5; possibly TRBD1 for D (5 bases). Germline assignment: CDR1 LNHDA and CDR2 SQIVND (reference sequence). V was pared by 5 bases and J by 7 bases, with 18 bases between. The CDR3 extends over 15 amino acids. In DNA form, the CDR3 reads TGTGCCAGTAGTCAGGGTATCGGTCCTCGGCAGCCCCAGCATTTT. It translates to CASSQGIGPRQPQHF.